This T cell receptor beta chain was captured by sequencing in a study of cytomegalovirus exposure and HLA in healthy donors. Regarding the study as a whole: CMV serostatus was the only recorded immune exposure for donors.

Nominal health characterized the donors when sampled, though unrecorded immune exposures were likely. The V and J ends lost 6 bases and 9 bases, in that order; junction bases with no gene match: 7. The CDR3 covers 14 residues. Per the germline V gene, CDR1 is MNHEY and CDR2 is SVGAGI. Of note for this clone: Its antigen remains unknown.

Primers for the PCR totalled 60 Vbeta and 13 Jbeta. Authors' data handling: Unique TCR beta chains totaled approximately 83 million in a later count, with roughly 10 million of them shared. Here immunoSEQ multiplex PCR was the method, and the copy in TCRdb shows in-frame clones only, minus some. D and trimming were read from the DNA, whereas the V and J calls and clone size are those reported in that table. This sample has about 98,000 clones; roughly 81% occur once, and the top ten carry approximately 1.3%. The receptor was derived from a man aged 35 to 55 in good health and CMV-seronegative. The chain carries TRBV6-5 and TRBJ1-6; the match to TRBD1 covers 8 bases. Specimen: PBMCs. CDR3 sequence reads: CASSAGTGRSPLHF. CDR3 DNA sequence: TGTGCCAGCAGCGCCGGGACAGGCCGTTCACCCCTCCACTTT.